Below, one T cell receptor (beta chain) is given with its context. Per the authors' pipeline: Reference gene primer amplification gave estimated nucleated cell counts. Sequenced by immunoSEQ multiplex PCR; TCRdb stores in-frame clones only, minus some. The V and J calls and the clone size are those of that table, but D and trimming were determined from the DNA. The sample lists under 95,000 clones, around four fifths occurring once. The entry originates in a study of blood T cell repertoires in COVID-19. Study summary: The cDNA or gDNA used as material had been derived from T cells, B-cell-depleted T cells, or PBMCs.

This receptor was obtained from a woman in her sixties or seventies with acute or convalescent COVID-19. The specimen sequenced was peripheral blood.

This CDR3 reads CASSLTGGQGYTF. The CDR3 DNA is TGTGCCAGCAGCCTCACAGGGGGCCAAGGCTACACCTTC. This chain connects TRBV28 to TRBJ1-2; 9 bases are a match to TRBD1. Germline-derived CDR1 and CDR2 are MDHEN and SYDVKM. V dropped 6 bases and J dropped 8; count of bases not matched to a gene: 7. The CDR3 length is 13 residues.